These 8 T cell receptor beta chains share one sample of origin, sequenced in a study of blood T cell repertoires in COVID-19. The data were produced by immunoSEQ multiplex PCR, yet TCRdb's version contains in-frame clones alone and is incomplete. The sample yields about 300,000 clones, 85% seen once. The sequencing input was PBMCs or T cells enriched from blood (not recorded which). These receptors all come from a woman in her fifties or sixties who had recovered from COVID-19.

This chain links TRBV2 with TRBJ1-1, with a tentative D call TRBD1 (6 bases). CDR3 length equals 13 residues. V gave up 2 bases and J gave up 7 bases, with 11 bases separating them. Germline lookup yields CDR1 SNHLY and CDR2 FYNNEI. The CDR3 coding sequence is TGTGCCAGCAGTGAATCTCGGACAGTTGAAGCTTTCTTT. This gives the protein CASSESRTVEAFF.

This chain links TRBV30 with TRBJ1-5, with D tentatively TRBD1 (6 bases). This CDR3 region has 15 residues. V was cut by 0 bases and J by 3 bases, with 12 bases left in between. Germline values: CDR1 GTSNPN, CDR2 SVGIG (reference sequence). The CDR3 sequence: CAWSVQAGANQPQHF. The DNA for the CDR3 is TGTGCCTGGAGTGTACAGGCGGGGGCCAATCAGCCCCAGCATTTT.

This clone was seen only a few times. This rearrangement joins TRBV18 to TRBJ1-2; TRBD1 might be the D (5 bases). The CDR3 totals 16 residues. V gave up 3 bases and J gave up 2 bases, with 16 bases separating them. Germline loops: CDR1 KGHSH, CDR2 LQKENI. CDR3: CASSPTGREGNYGYTF. The CDR3 nucleotides read TGTGCCAGCTCACCGACGGGACGGGAGGGGAACTATGGCTACACCTTC.

The rearrangement joins TRBV7-2 to TRBJ1-1, with D hard to call. Germline values: CDR1 SGHTA, CDR2 FQGNSA. CDR3 length: 14 residues. Trimming stripped 3 bases from V and 0 bases from J, with 8 bases between. CDR3 in amino acids: CASSFGGMNTEAFF. The DNA of the CDR3 is TGTGCCAGCAGCTTCGGCGGGATGAACACTGAAGCTTTCTTT.

The V gene is TRBV5-6, the J gene TRBJ2-7; 7 bases fit TRBD2. CDR1 and CDR2 from the germline V gene are SGHDT and YYEEEE. This CDR3 is built from 14 residues. V trimming: 5 bases; J trimming: 2 bases; junction bases outside the gene matches: 7. In DNA, the CDR3 is TGTGCCAGCAGATACGGGACTATTGCCTACGAGCAGTACTTC. It is translated as CASRYGTIAYEQYF. Full variable domain (rest looked up from reference TRBV5-6 and TRBJ2-7): DAGVTQSPTHLIKTRGQQVTLRCSPKSGHDTVSWYQQALGQGPQFIFQYYEEEERQRGNFPDRFSGHQFPNYSSELNVNALLLGDSALYLCASRYGTIAYEQYFGPGTRLTVT.

J is TRBJ1-5 and V is TRBV15, with 7 nucleotides matching TRBD1. The germline V gene encodes CDR1 LNHNV and CDR2 YYDKDF (reference sequence). Unmatched junction bases numbered 5, after V lost 8 bases and J lost 4 bases. There are 13 residues in the CDR3. DNA for the CDR3: TGTGCCACCTCAGGCAGGGGGAATCAGCCCCAGCATTTT. Translated, it gives CATSGRGNQPQHF. Looking up the rest from reference TRBV15 and TRBJ1-5 gives the full variable domain: DAMVIQNPRYQVTQFGKPVTLSCSQTLNHNVMYWYQQKSSQAPKLLFHYYDKDFNNEADTPDNFQSRRPNTSFCFLDIRSPGLGDTAMYLCATSGRGNQPQHFGDGTRLSIL.

This sequence joins TRBV18 and TRBJ2-7; 10 bases agree with TRBD1. The CDR3 contains 14 residues. CDR1 is KGHSH, CDR2 LQKENI, per germline. V shed 6 bases and J 3 bases; nucleotides not matched to a gene: 5. The CDR3 protein is CASSSGTGDYEQYF. The CDR3 DNA follows: TGTGCCAGCTCCTCGGGGACAGGGGACTACGAGCAGTACTTC.

The V gene is TRBV19, the J gene TRBJ1-1, with D possibly TRBD1 on 5 matching bases. Germline V gene sequence: CDR1 LNHDA, CDR2 SQIVND (reference sequence). The CDR3 runs to 12 residues. Trimming shortened V by 5 bases and J by 8 bases, and 12 bases separated the two germline ends. The CDR3 nucleotides read TGTGCCAGTAGTTTCCACGGGGGGGAAGCTTTCTTT. This translates into CASSFHGGEAFF.